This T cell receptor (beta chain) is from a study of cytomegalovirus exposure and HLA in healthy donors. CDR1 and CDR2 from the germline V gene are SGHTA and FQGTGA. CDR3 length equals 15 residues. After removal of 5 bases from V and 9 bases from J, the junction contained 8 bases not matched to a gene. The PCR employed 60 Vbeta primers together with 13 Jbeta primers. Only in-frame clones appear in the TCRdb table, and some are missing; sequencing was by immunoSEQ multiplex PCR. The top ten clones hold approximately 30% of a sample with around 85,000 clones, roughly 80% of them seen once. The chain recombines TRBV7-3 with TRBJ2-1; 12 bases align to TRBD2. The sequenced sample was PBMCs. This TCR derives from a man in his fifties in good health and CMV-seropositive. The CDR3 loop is CASSELGLAGGEQFF. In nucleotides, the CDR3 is TGTGCCAGCAGCGAGCTGGGACTAGCGGGCGGTGAGCAGTTCTTC.